The text below deals with one T cell receptor (beta chain). These data originate in a study of OX40 agonist ivuxolimab in advanced cancers. Across the whole study: A male proportion of over 70% was recorded, with mean age approximately 57 years and range roughly 23 to 79.

The CDR3 extends over 12 amino acids. Trimming shortened V by 6 bases and J by 4 bases, and 9 bases separated the two germline ends. Germline V CDR1 and CDR2: MGHDK, SYGVNS. Assay: immunoSEQ multiplex PCR; the TCRdb copy retains only in-frame clones and omits some. Among around 75,000 clones listed, 89% were seen once. The chain employs TRBV25-1 and TRBJ1-1; D ambiguous. This sequence was found in an adult with an advanced solid tumor such as melanoma, head and neck, liver or kidney cancer. Sequenced material: CD4+ or CD8+ T cells sorted from blood, taken in a trial of the OX40 agonist ivuxolimab. The CDR3 region has the DNA TGTGCCAGCAGCGGAATCCTCACTGAAGCTTTCTTT. It encodes CASSGILTEAFF.